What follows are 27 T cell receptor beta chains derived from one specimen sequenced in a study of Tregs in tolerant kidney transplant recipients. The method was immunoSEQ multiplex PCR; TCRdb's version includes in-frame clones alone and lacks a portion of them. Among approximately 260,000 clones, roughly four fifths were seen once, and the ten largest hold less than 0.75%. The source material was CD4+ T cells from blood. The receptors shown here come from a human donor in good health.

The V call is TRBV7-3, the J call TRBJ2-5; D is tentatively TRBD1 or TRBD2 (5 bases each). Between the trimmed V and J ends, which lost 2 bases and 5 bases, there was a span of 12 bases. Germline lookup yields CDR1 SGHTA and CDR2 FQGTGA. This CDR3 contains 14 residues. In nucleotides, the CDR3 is TGTGCCAGCAGCTTAGGGGGTTCTAGGGAGACCCAGTACTTC. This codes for CASSLGGSRETQYF.

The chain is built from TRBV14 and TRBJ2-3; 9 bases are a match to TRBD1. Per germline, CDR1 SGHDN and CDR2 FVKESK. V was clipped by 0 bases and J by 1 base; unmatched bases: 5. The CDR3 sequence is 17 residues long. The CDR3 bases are TGTGCCAGCAGCCAAGATCGAACAGGGGGCGGCACAGATACGCAGTATTTT. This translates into CASSQDRTGGGTDTQYF. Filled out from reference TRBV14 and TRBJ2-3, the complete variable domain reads EAGVTQFPSHSVIEKGQTVTLRCDPISGHDNLYWYRRVMGKEIKFLLHFVKESKQDESGMPNNRFLAERTGGTYSTLKVQPAELEDSGVYFCASSQDRTGGGTDTQYFGPGTRLTVL.

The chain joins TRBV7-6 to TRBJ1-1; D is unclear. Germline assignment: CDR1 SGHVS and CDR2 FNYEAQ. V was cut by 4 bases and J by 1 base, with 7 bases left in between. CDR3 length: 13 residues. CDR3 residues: CASSSQENTEAFF. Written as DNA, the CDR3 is TGTGCCAGCAGCTCTCAGGAGAACACTGAAGCTTTCTTT.

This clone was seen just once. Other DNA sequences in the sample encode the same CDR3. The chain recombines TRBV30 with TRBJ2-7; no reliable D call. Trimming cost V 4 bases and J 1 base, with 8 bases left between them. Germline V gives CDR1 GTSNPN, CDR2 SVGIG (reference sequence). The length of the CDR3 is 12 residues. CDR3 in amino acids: CAWTDYSYEQYF. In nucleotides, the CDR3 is TGTGCCTGGACGGATTATTCCTACGAGCAGTACTTC. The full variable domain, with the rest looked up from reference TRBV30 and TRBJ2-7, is SQTIHQWPATLVQPVGSPLSLECTVEGTSNPNLYWYRQAAGRGLQLLFYSVGIGQISSEVPQNLSASRPQDRQFILSSKKLLLSDSGFYLCAWTDYSYEQYFGPGTRLTVT.

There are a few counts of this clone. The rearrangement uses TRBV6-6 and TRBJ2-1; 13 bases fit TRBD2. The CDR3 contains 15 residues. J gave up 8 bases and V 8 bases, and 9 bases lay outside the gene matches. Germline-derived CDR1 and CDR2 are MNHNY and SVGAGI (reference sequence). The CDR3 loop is CASGTGTSGIYEQFF. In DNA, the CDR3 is TGTGCCAGCGGGACCGGGACTAGCGGGATCTATGAGCAGTTCTTC.

The CDR3: CASSSTRGVTNEKLFF. In DNA form, the CDR3 reads TGTGCCAGCAGTTCTACCAGGGGGGTAACTAATGAAAAACTGTTTTTT. The chain uses TRBV27 and TRBJ1-4; TRBD1 agrees at 7 bases. Trimming at V came to 4 bases and at J to 1 base, leaving 6 bases not matched to a gene. CDR3 length equals 16 residues. CDR1 and CDR2 from the germline V gene are MNHEY and SMNVEV (reference sequence).

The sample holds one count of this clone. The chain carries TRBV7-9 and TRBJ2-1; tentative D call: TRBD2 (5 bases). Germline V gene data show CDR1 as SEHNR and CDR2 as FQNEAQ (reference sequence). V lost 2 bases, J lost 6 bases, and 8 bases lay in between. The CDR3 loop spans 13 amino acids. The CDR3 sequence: CASSLTGVNEQFF. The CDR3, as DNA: TGTGCCAGCAGCTTAACCGGGGTCAATGAGCAGTTCTTC.

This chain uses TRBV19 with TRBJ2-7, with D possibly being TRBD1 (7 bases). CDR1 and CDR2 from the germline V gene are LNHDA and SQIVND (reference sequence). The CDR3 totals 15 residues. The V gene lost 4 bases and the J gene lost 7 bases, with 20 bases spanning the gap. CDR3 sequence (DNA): TGTGCCAGTAGTAGCGACAGGGAGGTAAAGGGGGAGCAGTACTTC. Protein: CASSSDREVKGEQYF.

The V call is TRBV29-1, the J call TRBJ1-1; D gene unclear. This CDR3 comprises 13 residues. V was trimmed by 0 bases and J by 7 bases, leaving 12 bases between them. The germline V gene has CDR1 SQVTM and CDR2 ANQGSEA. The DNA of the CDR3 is TGCAGCGTTGAAGACCCCCAGGACCTTGAAGCTTTCTTT. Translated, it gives CSVEDPQDLEAFF.

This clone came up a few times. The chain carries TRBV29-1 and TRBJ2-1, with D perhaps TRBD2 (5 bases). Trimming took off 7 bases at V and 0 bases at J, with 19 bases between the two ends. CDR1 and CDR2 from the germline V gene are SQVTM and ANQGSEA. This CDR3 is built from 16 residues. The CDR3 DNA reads TGCAGCGCCCGAGTTGCGGCCGCGGGCTCCTACAATGAGCAGTTCTTC. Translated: CSARVAAAGSYNEQFF.

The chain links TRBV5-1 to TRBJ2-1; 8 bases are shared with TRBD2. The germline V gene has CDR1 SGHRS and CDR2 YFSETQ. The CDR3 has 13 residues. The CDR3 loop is CAASMSVAGEQFF. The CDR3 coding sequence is TGCGCAGCCTCGATGTCAGTAGCGGGAGAGCAGTTCTTC.

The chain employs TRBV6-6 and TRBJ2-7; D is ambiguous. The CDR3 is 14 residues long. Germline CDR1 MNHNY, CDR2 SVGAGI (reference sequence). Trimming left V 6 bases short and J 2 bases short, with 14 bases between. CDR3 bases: TGTGCCAGCAGGAGAGTTATGAGCCCCTACGAGCAGTACTTC. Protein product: CASRRVMSPYEQYF.

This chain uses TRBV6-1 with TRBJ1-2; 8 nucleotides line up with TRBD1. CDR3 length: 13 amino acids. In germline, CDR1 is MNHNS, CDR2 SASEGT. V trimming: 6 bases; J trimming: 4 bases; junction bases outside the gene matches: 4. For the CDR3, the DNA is TGTGCCAGCAGGTCAGACAGGGGCTATGGCTACACCTTC. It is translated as CASRSDRGYGYTF.

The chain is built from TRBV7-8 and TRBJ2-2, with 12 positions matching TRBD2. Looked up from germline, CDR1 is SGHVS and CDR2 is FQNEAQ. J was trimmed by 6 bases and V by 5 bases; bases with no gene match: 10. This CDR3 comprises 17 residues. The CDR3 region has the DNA TGTGCCAGCAGCCCGCAGCGGACTAGCGGGATTTCCGGGGAGCTGTTTTTT. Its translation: CASSPQRTSGISGELFF.

The CDR3 nucleotides are TGTGCCAGCAGTTTATTTGGAGGGGGCCCAGAGACCCAGTACTTC. Protein: CASSLFGGGPETQYF. The chain carries TRBV27 and TRBJ2-5; the D gene is possibly TRBD1 (7 bases). The CDR3 consists of 15 residues. Trimming stripped 1 base from V and 4 bases from J, with 13 bases between. Germline V CDR1 and CDR2: MNHEY, SMNVEV (reference sequence).

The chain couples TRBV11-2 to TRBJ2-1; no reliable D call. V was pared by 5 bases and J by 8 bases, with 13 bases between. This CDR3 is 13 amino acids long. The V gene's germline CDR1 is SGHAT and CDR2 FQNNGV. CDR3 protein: CASSLTVGDEQFF. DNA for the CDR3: TGTGCCAGCAGCCTTACGGTCGGCGATGAGCAGTTCTTC. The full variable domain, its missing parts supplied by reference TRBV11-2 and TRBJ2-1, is EAGVAQSPRYKIIEKRQSVAFWCNPISGHATLYWYQQILGQGPKLLIQFQNNGVVDDSQLPKDRFSAERLKGVDSTLKIQPAKLEDSAVYLCASSLTVGDEQFFGPGTRLTVL.

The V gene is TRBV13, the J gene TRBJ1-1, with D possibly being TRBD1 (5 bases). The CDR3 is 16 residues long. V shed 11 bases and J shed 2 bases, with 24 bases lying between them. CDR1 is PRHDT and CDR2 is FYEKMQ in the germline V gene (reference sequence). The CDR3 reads CAAKKGDSALNTEAFF. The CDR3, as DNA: TGTGCCGCAAAGAAGGGCGACAGCGCATTAAACACTGAAGCTTTCTTT.

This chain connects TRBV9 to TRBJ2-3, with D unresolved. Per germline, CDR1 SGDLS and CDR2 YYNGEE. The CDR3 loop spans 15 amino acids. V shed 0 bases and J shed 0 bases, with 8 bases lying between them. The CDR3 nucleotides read TGTGCCAGCAGCGTAGACGCTGCTAGCACAGATACGCAGTATTTT. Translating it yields CASSVDAASTDTQYF.

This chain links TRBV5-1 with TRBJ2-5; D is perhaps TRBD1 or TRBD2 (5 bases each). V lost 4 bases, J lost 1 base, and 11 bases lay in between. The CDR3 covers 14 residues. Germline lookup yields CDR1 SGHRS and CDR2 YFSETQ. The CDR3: CASSRGRRQETQYF. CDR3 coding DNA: TGCGCCAGCAGCAGGGGACGGCGCCAAGAGACCCAGTACTTC.

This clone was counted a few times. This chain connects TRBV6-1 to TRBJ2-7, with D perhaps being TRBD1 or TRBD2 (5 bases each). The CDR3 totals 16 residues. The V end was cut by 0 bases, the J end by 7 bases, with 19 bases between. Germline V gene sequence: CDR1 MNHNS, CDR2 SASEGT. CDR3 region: CASSEARPLVGVEQYF. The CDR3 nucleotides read TGTGCCAGCAGTGAAGCTCGTCCTCTGGTGGGGGTAGAGCAGTACTTC.

As DNA, the CDR3 is TGCGCCAGCAGCTTGGGCTGGCGGGAGGGCCTCGATGAGCAGTTCTTC. This encodes CASSLGWREGLDEQFF. The chain couples TRBV5-1 to TRBJ2-1, with TRBD2 matching over 9 bases. The CDR3 spans 16 residues. The V gene end was trimmed by 0 bases and the J gene end by 8 bases; junction bases not matched to a gene: 9. CDR1 and CDR2 from the germline V gene are SGHRS and YFSETQ.

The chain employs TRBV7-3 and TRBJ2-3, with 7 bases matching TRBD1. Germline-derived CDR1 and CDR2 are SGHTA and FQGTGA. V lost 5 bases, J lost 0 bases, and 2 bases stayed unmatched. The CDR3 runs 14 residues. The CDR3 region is CASSEGASTDTQYF. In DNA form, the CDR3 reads TGTGCCAGCAGCGAGGGGGCTAGCACAGATACGCAGTATTTT.

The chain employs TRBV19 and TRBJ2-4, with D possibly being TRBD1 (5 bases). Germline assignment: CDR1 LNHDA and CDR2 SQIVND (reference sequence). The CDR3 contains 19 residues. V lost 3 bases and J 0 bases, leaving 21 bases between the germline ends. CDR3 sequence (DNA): TGTGCCAGTAGTATGGTCGGATCCGCAGGGATTGTAGCCAAAAACATTCAGTACTTC. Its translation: CASSMVGSAGIVAKNIQYF.

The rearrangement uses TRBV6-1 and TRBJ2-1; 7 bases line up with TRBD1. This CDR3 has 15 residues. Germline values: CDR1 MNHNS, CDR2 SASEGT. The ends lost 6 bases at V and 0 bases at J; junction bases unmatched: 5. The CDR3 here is CASRDRTYSYNEQFF. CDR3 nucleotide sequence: TGTGCCAGCAGGGACAGGACTTACTCCTACAATGAGCAGTTCTTC.

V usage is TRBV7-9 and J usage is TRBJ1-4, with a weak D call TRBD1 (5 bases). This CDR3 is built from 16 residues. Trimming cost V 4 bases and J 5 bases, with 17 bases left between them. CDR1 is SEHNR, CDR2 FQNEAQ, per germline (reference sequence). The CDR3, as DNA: TGTGCCAGCAGCTCTGAGCCCCTGGGACCGAATGAAAAACTGTTTTTT. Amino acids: CASSSEPLGPNEKLFF.

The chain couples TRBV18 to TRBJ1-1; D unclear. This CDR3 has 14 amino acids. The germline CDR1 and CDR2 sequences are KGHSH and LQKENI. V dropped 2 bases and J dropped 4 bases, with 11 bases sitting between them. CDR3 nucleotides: TGTGCCAGCTCACCAGACCTTGAGGCCACTGAAGCTTTCTTT. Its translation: CASSPDLEATEAFF.

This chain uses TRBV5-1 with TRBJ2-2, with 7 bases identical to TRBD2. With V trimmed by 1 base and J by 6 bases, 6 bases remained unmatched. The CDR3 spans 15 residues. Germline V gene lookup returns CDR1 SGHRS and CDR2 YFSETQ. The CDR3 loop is CASSLSVGGSGELFF. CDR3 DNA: TGCGCCAGCAGCTTGTCGGTCGGGGGGTCCGGGGAGCTGTTTTTT.